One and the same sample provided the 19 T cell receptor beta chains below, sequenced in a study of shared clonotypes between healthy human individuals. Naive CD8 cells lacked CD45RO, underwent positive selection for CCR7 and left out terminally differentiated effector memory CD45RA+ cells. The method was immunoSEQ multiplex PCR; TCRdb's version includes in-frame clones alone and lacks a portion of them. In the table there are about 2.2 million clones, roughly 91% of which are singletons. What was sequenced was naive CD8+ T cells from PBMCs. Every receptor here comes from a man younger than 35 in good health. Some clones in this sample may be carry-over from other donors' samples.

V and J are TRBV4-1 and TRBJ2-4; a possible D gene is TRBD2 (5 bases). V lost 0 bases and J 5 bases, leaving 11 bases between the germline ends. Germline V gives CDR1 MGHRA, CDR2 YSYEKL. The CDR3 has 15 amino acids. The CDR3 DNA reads TGCGCCAGCAGCCAAGATGGTAAGAGGGAAAACATTCAGTACTTC. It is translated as CASSQDGKRENIQYF.

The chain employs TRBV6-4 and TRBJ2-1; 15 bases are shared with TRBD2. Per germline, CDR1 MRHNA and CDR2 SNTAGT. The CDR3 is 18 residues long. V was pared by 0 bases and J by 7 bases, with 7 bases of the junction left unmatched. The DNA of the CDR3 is TGTGCCAGCAGTGACTCAGGACTAGCGGGAGGGCCTGGGAATGAGCAGTTCTTC. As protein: CASSDSGLAGGPGNEQFF.

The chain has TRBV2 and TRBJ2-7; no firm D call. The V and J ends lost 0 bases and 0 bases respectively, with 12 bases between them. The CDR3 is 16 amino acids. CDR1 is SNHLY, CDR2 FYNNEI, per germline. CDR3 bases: TGTGCCAGCAGTGAAGCGCTTTCAGGAGCCTCCTACGAGCAGTACTTC. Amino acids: CASSEALSGASYEQYF.

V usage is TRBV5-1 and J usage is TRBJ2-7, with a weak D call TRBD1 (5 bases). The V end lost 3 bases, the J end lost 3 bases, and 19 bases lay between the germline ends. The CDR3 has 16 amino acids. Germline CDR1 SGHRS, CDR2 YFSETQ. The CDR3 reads CASSSSTGSPYYEQYF. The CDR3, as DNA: TGCGCCAGCAGCTCCTCAACAGGATCGCCATACTACGAGCAGTACTTC.

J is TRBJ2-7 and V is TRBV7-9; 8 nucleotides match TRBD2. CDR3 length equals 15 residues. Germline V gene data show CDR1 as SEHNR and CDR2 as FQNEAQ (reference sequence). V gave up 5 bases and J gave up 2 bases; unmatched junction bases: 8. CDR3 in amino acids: CASSPATSAAYEQYF. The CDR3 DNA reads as TGTGCCAGCAGCCCAGCGACTAGCGCAGCCTACGAGCAGTACTTC.

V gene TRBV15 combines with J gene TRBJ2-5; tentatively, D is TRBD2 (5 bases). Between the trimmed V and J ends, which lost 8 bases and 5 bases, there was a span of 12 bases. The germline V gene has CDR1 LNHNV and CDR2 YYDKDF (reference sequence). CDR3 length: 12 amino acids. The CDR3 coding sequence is TGTGCCACCGGACTCGGCGGGGAGACCCAGTACTTC. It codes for CATGLGGETQYF.

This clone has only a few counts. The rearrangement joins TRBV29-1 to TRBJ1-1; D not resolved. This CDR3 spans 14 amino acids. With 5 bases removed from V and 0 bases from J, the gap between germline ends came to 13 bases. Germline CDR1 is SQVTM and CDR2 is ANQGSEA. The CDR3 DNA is TGCAGCGTTAGAGGGTCGGGGATGAACACTGAAGCTTTCTTT. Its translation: CSVRGSGMNTEAFF.

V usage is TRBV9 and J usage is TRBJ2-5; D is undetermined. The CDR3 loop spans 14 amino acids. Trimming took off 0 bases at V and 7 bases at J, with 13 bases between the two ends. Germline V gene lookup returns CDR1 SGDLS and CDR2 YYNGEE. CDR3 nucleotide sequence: TGTGCCAGCAGCGTAGGAGGAACCAAAGGGACCCAGTACTTC. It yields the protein CASSVGGTKGTQYF.

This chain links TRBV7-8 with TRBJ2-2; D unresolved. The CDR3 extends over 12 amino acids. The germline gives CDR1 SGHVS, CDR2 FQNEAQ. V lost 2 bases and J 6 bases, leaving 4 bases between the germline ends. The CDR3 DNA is TGTGCCAGCAGCTTACCGGCCGGGGAGCTGTTTTTT. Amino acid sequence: CASSLPAGELFF.

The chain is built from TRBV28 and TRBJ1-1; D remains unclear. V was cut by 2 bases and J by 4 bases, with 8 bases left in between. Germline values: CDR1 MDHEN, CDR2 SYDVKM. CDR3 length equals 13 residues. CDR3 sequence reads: CASSLRLVTEAFF. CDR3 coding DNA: TGTGCCAGCAGTTTAAGGCTGGTCACTGAAGCTTTCTTT. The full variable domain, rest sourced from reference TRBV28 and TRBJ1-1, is DVKVTQSSRYLVKRTGEKVFLECVQDMDHENMFWYRQDPGLGLRLIYFSYDVKMKEKGDIPEGYSVSREKKERFSLILESASTNQTSMYLCASSLRLVTEAFFGQGTRLTVV.

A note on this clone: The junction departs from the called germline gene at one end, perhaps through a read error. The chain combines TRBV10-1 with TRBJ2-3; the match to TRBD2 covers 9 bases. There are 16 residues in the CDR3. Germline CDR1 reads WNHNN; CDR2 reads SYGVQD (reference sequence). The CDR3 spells CASSESIGTSRDTQYF. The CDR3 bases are TGCGCCAGCAGTGAGTCGATTGGGACTAGCAGAGATACGCAGTATTTT.

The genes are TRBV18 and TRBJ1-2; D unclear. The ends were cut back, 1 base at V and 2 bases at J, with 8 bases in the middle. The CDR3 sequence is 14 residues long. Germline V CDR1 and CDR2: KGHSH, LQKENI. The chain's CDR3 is CASSPQRSNYGYTF. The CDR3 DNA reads TGTGCCAGCTCACCACAAAGGAGCAACTATGGCTACACCTTC. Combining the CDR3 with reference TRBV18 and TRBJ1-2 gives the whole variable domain NAGVMQNPRHLVRRRGQEARLRCSPMKGHSHVYWYRQLPEEGLKFMVYLQKENIIDESGMPKERFSAEFPKEGPSILRIQQVVRGDSAAYFCASSPQRSNYGYTFGSGTRLTVV.

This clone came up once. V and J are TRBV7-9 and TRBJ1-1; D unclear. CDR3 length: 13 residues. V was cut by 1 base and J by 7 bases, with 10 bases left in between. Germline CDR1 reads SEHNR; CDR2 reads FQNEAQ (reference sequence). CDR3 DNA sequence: TGTGCCAGCAGCTTAGGGCGAGATCTTGAAGCTTTCTTT. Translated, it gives CASSLGRDLEAFF.

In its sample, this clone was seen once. The CDR3 region is CASSLYRTYEQYF. CDR3 in DNA: TGTGCCAGCAGTTTATATCGAACCTACGAGCAGTACTTC. The chain has TRBV27 and TRBJ2-7; D is undetermined. Germline V gene lookup returns CDR1 MNHEY and CDR2 SMNVEV (reference sequence). The CDR3 consists of 13 residues. V dropped 1 base and J dropped 2 bases, with 6 bases sitting between them.

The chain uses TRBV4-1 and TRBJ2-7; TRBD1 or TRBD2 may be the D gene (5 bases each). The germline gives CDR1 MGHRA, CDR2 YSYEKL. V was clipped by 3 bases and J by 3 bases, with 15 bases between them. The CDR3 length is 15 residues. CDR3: CASSHPGTLHYEQYF. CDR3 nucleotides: TGCGCCAGCAGCCACCCCGGGACCCTTCACTACGAGCAGTACTTC.

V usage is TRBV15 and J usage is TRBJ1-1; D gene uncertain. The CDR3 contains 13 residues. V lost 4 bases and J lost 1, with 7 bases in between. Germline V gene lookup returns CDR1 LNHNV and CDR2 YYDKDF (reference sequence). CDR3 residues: CATSMDPNTEAFF. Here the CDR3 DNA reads TGTGCCACCAGCATGGACCCGAACACTGAAGCTTTCTTT. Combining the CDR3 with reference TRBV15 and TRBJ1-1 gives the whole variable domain DAMVIQNPRYQVTQFGKPVTLSCSQTLNHNVMYWYQQKSSQAPKLLFHYYDKDFNNEADTPDNFQSRRPNTSFCFLDIRSPGLGDTAMYLCATSMDPNTEAFFGQGTRLTVV.

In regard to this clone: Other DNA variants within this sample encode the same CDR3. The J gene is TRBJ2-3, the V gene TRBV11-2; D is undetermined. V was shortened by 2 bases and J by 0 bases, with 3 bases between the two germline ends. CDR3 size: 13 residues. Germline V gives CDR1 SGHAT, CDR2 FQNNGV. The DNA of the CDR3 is TGTGCCAGCAGCTTAAGAAGCACAGATACGCAGTATTTT. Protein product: CASSLRSTDTQYF.

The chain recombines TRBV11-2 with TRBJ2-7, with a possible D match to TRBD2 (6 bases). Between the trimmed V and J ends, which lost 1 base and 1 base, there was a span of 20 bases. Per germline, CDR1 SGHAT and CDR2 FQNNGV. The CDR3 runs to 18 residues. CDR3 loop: CASSLGPTRGFLSYEQYF. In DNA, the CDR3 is TGTGCCAGCAGCTTAGGCCCCACTCGGGGGTTTCTTTCCTACGAGCAGTACTTC.

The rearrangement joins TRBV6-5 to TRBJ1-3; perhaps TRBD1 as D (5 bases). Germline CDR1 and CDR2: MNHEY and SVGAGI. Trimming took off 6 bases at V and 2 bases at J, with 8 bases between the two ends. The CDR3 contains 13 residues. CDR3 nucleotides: TGTGCCAGCAGCACAGGAACTGGAAACACCATATATTTT. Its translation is CASSTGTGNTIYF.